This is a list of T cell receptor beta chains from one sample in a study of blood T cell repertoires in COVID-19. Generated by immunoSEQ multiplex PCR, the TCRdb table keeps only in-frame clones and is missing some. In the table there are about 110,000 clones, 88% of which are singletons. What was sequenced was peripheral blood. These receptors originate from a woman between 45 and 65 years old with acute or convalescent COVID-19. Both conserved end residues are part of each CDR3. Fields, in order: V gene, CDR3 length, clone size, D gene, J gene, CDR3 DNA, CDR3 protein. The D gene is left open where the match is weak. Clone size is stated in some rows and not others, as once, few, many or a class when expanded.

TRBV19	13	-	TRBD1	TRBJ1-5	TGTGCCACTACAGGGCAAGGGGGCCAGCCCCAGCATTTT	CATTGQGGQPQHF
TRBV6-5	14	once	TRBD1	TRBJ1-1	TGTGCCAGCAAACAGGGGGCTCGGGGCACTGAAGCTTTCTTT	CASKQGARGTEAFF
TRBV7-9	17	-	-	TRBJ2-6	TGTGCCAGCAGCTCGATACTACAGGGCTCTGGGGCCAACGTCCTGACTTTC	CASSSILQGSGANVLTF
TRBV7-2	13	-	-	TRBJ1-5	TGTGCCAGCAGTCAAAAGGAATCAGCGGCCCAGCATTTT	CASSQKESAAQHF
TRBV18	16	-	TRBD2	TRBJ2-3	TGTGCCAGCTCAAGACCAGCGGGAGGGCGCCCAGATACGCAGTATTTT	CASSRPAGGRPDTQYF
TRBV18	14	-	-	TRBJ2-4	TGTGCCAGCTCTCCGGGACTGCGGAGGGACATTCAGTACTTC	CASSPGLRRDIQYF
TRBV30	12	-	TRBD2	TRBJ2-4	TGTGCCTGGAACAGCGGGAGTAACATTCAGTACTTC	CAWNSGSNIQYF
TRBV9	15	-	-	TRBJ2-7	TGTGCCAGCAGCGTAGGGCGGGTTCTCTCCTACGAGCAGTACTTC	CASSVGRVLSYEQYF
TRBV30	14	-	-	TRBJ2-1	TGTGCCTGGAGAGGGGGTTTCTCCTACAATGAGCAGTTCTTC	CAWRGGFSYNEQFF
TRBV6-5	14	-	-	TRBJ1-2	TGTGCCAGCAGCCCACAGGGTGGTAGAAGTGGCTACACCTTC	CASSPQGGRSGYTF
TRBV6-5	14	-	-	TRBJ2-2	TGTGCCAGCAGGGCGACTATCCAGGCCGGGGAGCTGTTTTTT	CASRATIQAGELFF
TRBV6-5	15	-	-	TRBJ2-1	TGTGCCAGCAGTTACCGGGACTCCAACTACAATGAGCAGTTCTTC	CASSYRDSNYNEQFF
TRBV19	17	-	TRBD2	TRBJ2-5	TGTGCCAGTAGTACCTATGGACTAGCAGGAGAGAAAGAGACCCAGTACTTC	CASSTYGLAGEKETQYF
TRBV5-1	14	-	-	TRBJ1-2	TGCGCCAGCACTGATGGGCCGGCTAACTATGGCTACACCTTC	CASTDGPANYGYTF
TRBV5-8	15	-	-	TRBJ2-1	TGTGCCAGCAGCCATTCTAGGCCCTCCTACAATGAGCAGTTCTTC	CASSHSRPSYNEQFF
TRBV21-1	15	-	-	TRBJ2-3	TGTGCCAGCAGCAGCACTAGCGGACCCACAGATACGCAGTATTTT	CASSSTSGPTDTQYF
TRBV29-1	14	-	-	TRBJ1-1	TGCAGCGTTGAATCAACAGGGAAGAACACTGAAGCTTTCTTT	CSVESTGKNTEAFF
TRBV6-5	13	-	-	TRBJ1-2	TGTGCCAGCAGGTTACAGGGCAACTATGGCTACACCTTC	CASRLQGNYGYTF
TRBV6-5	12	-	-	TRBJ2-3	TGTGCCACGCGGGGCAGCACAGATACGCAGTATTTT	CATRGSTDTQYF
TRBV7-9	15	-	-	TRBJ1-1	TGTGCCAGCAGCTTATATGACACCCAGTGGACTGAAGCTTTCTTT	CASSLYDTQWTEAFF
TRBV2	14	-	-	TRBJ2-7	TGTGCCAGCAGTAAGAGTAGTGAGCTCGCTTTTCGGTACTTC	CASSKSSELAFRYF
TRBV18	14	-	-	TRBJ1-1	TGTGCCAGCTCCCAAGCCCGGGGAAACACTGAAGCTTTCTTT	CASSQARGNTEAFF
TRBV2	15	few	-	TRBJ1-5	TGTGCCAGCAGTGACGAGGGTACGAGCAATCAGCCCCAGCATTTT	CASSDEGTSNQPQHF
TRBV6-5	14	once	TRBD2	TRBJ2-7	TGTGCCAGCAGTTACTCCAGCGGGAGCAACGAGCAGTACTTC	CASSYSSGSNEQYF
TRBV6-1	15	-	TRBD2	TRBJ2-1	TGTGCCAGCAGTGAGAGCGGGGGCCGGGAAAATGAGCAGTTCTTC	CASSESGGRENEQFF
TRBV20-1	11	-	-	TRBJ2-4	TGCAGTGCTGGGTGGAGGGACATTCAGTACTTC	CSAGWRDIQYF